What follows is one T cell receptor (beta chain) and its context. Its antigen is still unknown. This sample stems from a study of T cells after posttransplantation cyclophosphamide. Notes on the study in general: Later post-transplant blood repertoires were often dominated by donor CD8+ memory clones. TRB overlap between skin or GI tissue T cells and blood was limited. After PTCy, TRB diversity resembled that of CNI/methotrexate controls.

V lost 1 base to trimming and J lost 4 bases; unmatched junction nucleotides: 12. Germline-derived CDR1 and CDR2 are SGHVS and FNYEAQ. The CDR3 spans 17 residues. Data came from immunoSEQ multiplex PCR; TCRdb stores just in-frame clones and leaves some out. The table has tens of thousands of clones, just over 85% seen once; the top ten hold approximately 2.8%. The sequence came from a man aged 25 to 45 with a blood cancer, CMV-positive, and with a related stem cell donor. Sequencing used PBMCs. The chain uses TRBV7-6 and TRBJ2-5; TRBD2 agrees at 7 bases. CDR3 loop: CASSLEPFAGASETQYF. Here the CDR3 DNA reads TGTGCCAGCAGCTTAGAACCCTTTGCGGGAGCTTCAGAGACCCAGTACTTC.